These T cell receptor beta chains were read from a single sample in a study of technical replicates of blood from several donors. Profiling relied on immunoSEQ multiplex PCR, and the TCRdb table lists in-frame clones only, not all of them. This table has about 75,000 clones, approximately 96% appearing once. What was sequenced was T cells isolated from PBMCs. These receptors were obtained from a human donor in good health. CDR3s leave out the opening cysteine and the closing phenylalanine or tryptophan.

V gene: TRBV4-1
J gene: TRBJ1-5
CDR3 protein: ASSQTPYRGFHQPQH

V gene: TRBV6-1
J gene: TRBJ2-5
CDR3 protein: ASRRLAQETQY

V gene: TRBV28
J gene: TRBJ1-1
CDR3 protein: ASSLLRLRHTEAF

V gene: TRBV30
J gene: TRBJ1-5
CDR3 protein: AWSLITGTGGDQPQH

V gene: TRBV25-1
J gene: TRBJ2-1
CDR3 protein: ASTLTGVAYNEQF

V gene: TRBV7-6
J gene: TRBJ1-1
CDR3 protein: ASSLVSRAGGFTEAF

V gene: TRBV7-9
J gene: TRBJ1-2
CDR3 protein: ASSLQGLYGYT

V gene: TRBV2
J gene: TRBJ1-1
CDR3 protein: ASSDWRNTEAF

V gene: TRBV28
J gene: TRBJ2-1
CDR3 protein: ASSTAGQGGYNEQF

V gene: TRBV11-2
J gene: TRBJ2-1
CDR3 protein: ASSPPEGSGRGEQF

V gene: TRBV5-1
J gene: TRBJ2-3
CDR3 protein: ASSESTGTDTQY

V gene: TRBV4-1
J gene: TRBJ2-1
CDR3 protein: ASFSGGGGRDTRSEQF

V gene: TRBV5-6
J gene: TRBJ1-4
CDR3 protein: ASSFRRRERKLF

V gene: TRBV30
J gene: TRBJ1-2
CDR3 protein: AWTGGVVYGYT

V gene: TRBV7-9
J gene: TRBJ1-1
CDR3 protein: ASSLVGYKAF

V gene: TRBV29-1
J gene: TRBJ2-1
CDR3 protein: SGCGNLPPYEQF

V gene: TRBV27
J gene: TRBJ2-1
CDR3 protein: ASSWGENEQF

V gene: TRBV6-5
J gene: TRBJ1-5
CDR3 protein: ASSYISGPQH